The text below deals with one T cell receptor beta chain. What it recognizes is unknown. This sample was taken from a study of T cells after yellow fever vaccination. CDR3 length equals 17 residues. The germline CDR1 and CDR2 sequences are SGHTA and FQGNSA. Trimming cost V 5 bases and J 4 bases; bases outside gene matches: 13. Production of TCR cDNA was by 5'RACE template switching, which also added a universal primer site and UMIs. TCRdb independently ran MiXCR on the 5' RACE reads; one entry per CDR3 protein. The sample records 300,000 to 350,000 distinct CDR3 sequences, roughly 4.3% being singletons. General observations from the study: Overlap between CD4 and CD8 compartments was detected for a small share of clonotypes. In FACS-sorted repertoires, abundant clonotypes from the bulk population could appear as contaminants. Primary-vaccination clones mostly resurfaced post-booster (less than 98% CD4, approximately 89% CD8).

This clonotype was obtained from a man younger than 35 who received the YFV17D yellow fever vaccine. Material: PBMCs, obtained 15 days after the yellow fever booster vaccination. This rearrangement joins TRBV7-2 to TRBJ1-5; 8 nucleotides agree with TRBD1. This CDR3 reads CASSRGNRGMGNQPQHF. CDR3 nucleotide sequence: TGTGCCAGCAGCAGAGGGAACAGGGGGATGGGGAATCAGCCCCAGCATTTT.